The 23 T cell receptor beta chains listed next were all sequenced from one sample in a study of blood T cell repertoires in COVID-19. Sequenced by immunoSEQ multiplex PCR; TCRdb stores in-frame clones only, minus some. The profile shows about 87,000 clones, approximately 71% of them singletons. The sample comprised peripheral blood. The receptors derive from a woman between 50 and 59 years old with acute or convalescent COVID-19.

Written as DNA, the CDR3 is TGTGCCACCTCGGACAGAGGGCGCGAAAAACTGTTTTTT. It translates to CATSDRGREKLFF. The chain has TRBV6-6 and TRBJ1-4, with D possibly being TRBD1 (6 bases). The length of the CDR3 is 13 residues. Per the germline V gene, CDR1 is MNHNY and CDR2 is SVGAGI (reference sequence). Trimming removed 10 bases from V and 8 bases from J, with 17 bases in between.

The V gene is TRBV19, the J gene TRBJ1-5, with 12 nucleotides matching TRBD1. Germline V CDR1 and CDR2: LNHDA, SQIVND (reference sequence). The CDR3 has 18 residues. The J segment lost 7 bases and the V segment lost 6 bases, leaving 16 bases of the junction unmatched. This chain's CDR3 is CASRPLPGQGASGQPQHF. The CDR3 bases are TGTGCCAGTAGACCCCTTCCGGGACAGGGGGCTTCGGGACAGCCCCAGCATTTT.

This clone was observed a single time. The chain carries TRBV5-1 and TRBJ1-3; possibly TRBD1 for D (5 bases). The V and J ends lost 5 bases and 11 bases respectively, with 17 bases between them. CDR1 is SGHRS, CDR2 YFSETQ, per germline. The CDR3 loop spans 13 amino acids. In DNA form, the CDR3 reads TGCGCCAGCAGGCAAAGTGGGGCTAATGCCATATATTTT. Its protein product is CASRQSGANAIYF.

This clone came up a few times. The genes are TRBV7-2 and TRBJ2-1, with 8 bases matching TRBD1. Germline V lookup: CDR1 SGHTA, CDR2 FQGNSA. The V gene end was trimmed by 5 bases and the J gene end by 9 bases; junction bases not matched to a gene: 12. This CDR3 region has 15 residues. In DNA form, the CDR3 reads TGTGCCAGCAGCCAAGGAATGGGACAGGATGTTGAGCAGTTCTTC. It yields the protein CASSQGMGQDVEQFF.

This clone was counted a few times. This rearrangement joins TRBV27 to TRBJ1-6; 8 bases fit TRBD1. This CDR3 comprises 16 residues. After removal of 5 bases from V and 10 bases from J, the junction contained 13 bases not matched to a gene. Looked up from germline, CDR1 is MNHEY and CDR2 is SMNVEV (reference sequence). The DNA of the CDR3 is TGTGCCAGCAGTCTACGGAGCGGACAGGGCGAATCACCCCTCCACTTT. Protein product: CASSLRSGQGESPLHF.

The chain carries TRBV7-2 and TRBJ1-1, with D perhaps TRBD1 (5 bases). The V gene's germline CDR1 is SGHTA and CDR2 FQGNSA. CDR3 size: 14 residues. Trimming removed 2 bases from V and 4 bases from J, with 11 bases in between. CDR3 in amino acids: CASSLRLRGTEAFF. CDR3 coding DNA: TGTGCCAGCAGCTTACGTCTAAGGGGCACTGAAGCTTTCTTT.

The chain links TRBV19 to TRBJ1-1, with D maybe TRBD1 (6 bases). This CDR3 spans 14 amino acids. CDR1 and CDR2 from the germline V gene are LNHDA and SQIVND (reference sequence). V lost 7 bases and J 4 bases, leaving 16 bases between the germline ends. The CDR3 nucleotides are TGTGCCAGTACCCCAACAGGGTATAGCACTGAAGCTTTCTTT. Its protein product is CASTPTGYSTEAFF.

The chain joins TRBV9 to TRBJ1-6, with 7 bases matching TRBD1. Germline CDR1 and CDR2: SGDLS and YYNGEE. The CDR3 spans 14 residues. Trimming cost V 4 bases and J 4 bases; bases outside gene matches: 2. The CDR3 region has the DNA TGTGCCAGCAGCCCGGGACAGTATAATTCACCCCTCCACTTT. It encodes CASSPGQYNSPLHF.

The chain is built from TRBV3-1 (or the pseudogene TRBV3-2) and TRBJ1-1; no reliable D call. Germline V gene lookup returns CDR1 LGHDT and CDR2 YNNKEL (reference sequence). V was pared by 8 bases and J by 0 bases, with 10 bases between. There are 13 residues in the CDR3. CDR3 sequence (DNA): TGTGCCAGCTTGGGAGACATGAACACTGAAGCTTTCTTT. Translation gives CASLGDMNTEAFF.

V usage is TRBV5-1 and J usage is TRBJ1-1; D gene unclear. The V end lost 0 bases, the J end lost 2 bases, and 8 bases lay between the germline ends. This CDR3 spans 14 amino acids. CDR1 and CDR2 (germline): SGHRS, YFSETQ. This chain's CDR3 is CASSLASVNTEAFF. The CDR3 nucleotides read TGCGCCAGCAGCTTGGCATCAGTCAACACTGAAGCTTTCTTT. Full variable domain (rest looked up from reference TRBV5-1 and TRBJ1-1): KAGVTQTPRYLIKTRGQQVTLSCSPISGHRSVSWYQQTPGQGLQFLFEYFSETQRNKGNFPGRFSGRQFSNSRSEMNVSTLELGDSALYLCASSLASVNTEAFFGQGTRLTVV.

This chain connects TRBV25-1 to TRBJ1-1; tentatively, D is TRBD1 (5 bases). This CDR3 is 14 amino acids long. Germline CDR1 reads MGHDK; CDR2 reads SYGVNS. Trimming removed 2 bases from V and 9 bases from J, with 16 bases in between. In DNA, the CDR3 is TGTGCCAGCAGTGAACACAGGCCTGCCGCTCAAGCTTTCTTT. Protein product: CASSEHRPAAQAFF.

The chain combines TRBV5-1 with TRBJ1-1, with D unresolved. CDR3 size: 16 residues. Germline lookup yields CDR1 SGHRS and CDR2 YFSETQ. Trimming removed 0 bases at V and 0 bases at J, with 12 bases between. CDR3 in amino acids: CASSLAPDRMNTEAFF. In DNA, the CDR3 is TGCGCCAGCAGCTTGGCCCCCGATAGAATGAACACTGAAGCTTTCTTT.

This chain connects TRBV30 to TRBJ2-5, with TRBD2 identical over 15 bases. J lost 5 bases, V lost 3 bases, and 19 bases had no gene match. This CDR3 contains 20 residues. Germline loops: CDR1 GTSNPN, CDR2 SVGIG (reference sequence). The CDR3 DNA sequence: TGTGCCTGGAGCCAAAACCCCCGGACTAGCGGGGGGGCCCGGGGTGAGACCCAGTACTTC. Translation gives CAWSQNPRTSGGARGETQYF. The variable domain in full, completed from reference TRBV30 and TRBJ2-5, reads SQTIHQWPATLVQPVGSPLSLECTVEGTSNPNLYWYRQAAGRGLQLLFYSVGIGQISSEVPQNLSASRPQDRQFILSSKKLLLSDSGFYLCAWSQNPRTSGGARGETQYFGPGTRLLVL.

In this sample, this clone turned up a few times. The chain employs TRBV4-1 and TRBJ1-1; no reliable D call. The germline V and J ends were trimmed by 5 bases and 1 base, with 14 bases remaining between them. This CDR3 contains 15 residues. From germline, CDR1 is MGHRA and CDR2 YSYEKL. The CDR3 nucleotides read TGCGCCAGCAGCTTAGGACTGAGAACGAACACTGAAGCTTTCTTT. It codes for CASSLGLRTNTEAFF.

This rearrangement joins TRBV19 to TRBJ1-2; TRBD1 agrees at 7 bases. The CDR3 runs 13 residues. V was clipped by 6 bases and J by 8 bases; unmatched bases: 9. Germline loops: CDR1 LNHDA, CDR2 SQIVND (reference sequence). CDR3 DNA sequence: TGTGCCAGTAGCCAAACAGGGGATGGCGGCTACACCTTC. This sequence encodes CASSQTGDGGYTF.

This chain connects TRBV28 to TRBJ1-1, with no clear D. This CDR3 is 13 amino acids long. V was clipped by 6 bases and J by 7 bases, with 15 bases between them. In germline, CDR1 is MDHEN, CDR2 SYDVKM. The CDR3 protein is CASSPRRPVEAFF. CDR3 sequence (DNA): TGTGCCAGCAGCCCAAGGCGGCCGGTTGAAGCTTTCTTT.

The V call is TRBV18, the J call TRBJ2-5, with 11 bases fitting TRBD1. This CDR3 has 15 residues. V was pared by 5 bases and J by 3 bases, with 5 bases of the junction left unmatched. The germline gives CDR1 KGHSH, CDR2 LQKENI. The CDR3 bases are TGTGCCAGCTCATTGGACAGGGGGCGAGAAGAGACCCAGTACTTC. This gives the protein CASSLDRGREETQYF.

This clone showed up just once. The rearrangement joins TRBV27 to TRBJ2-7; D remains unclear. Germline lookup yields CDR1 MNHEY and CDR2 SMNVEV (reference sequence). V gave up 0 bases and J gave up 9 bases, with 15 bases separating them. The CDR3 length is 14 residues. CDR3 bases: TGTGCCAGCAGTTTATCCTCTTACTCCGCCGGGCAGTACTTC. This encodes CASSLSSYSAGQYF.

The J gene is TRBJ1-2, the V gene TRBV19; TRBD1 might be the D (5 bases). Germline V lookup: CDR1 LNHDA, CDR2 SQIVND (reference sequence). Trimming pared 4 bases from V and 5 bases from J, leaving 11 bases between. There are 13 residues in the CDR3. The CDR3 DNA reads as TGTGCCAGTAGTACCAGGGTGGCGTATGGCTACACCTTC. Amino acid sequence: CASSTRVAYGYTF.

This chain uses TRBV28 with TRBJ1-6; 9 bases line up with TRBD1. Germline V gene data show CDR1 as MDHEN and CDR2 as SYDVKM. Trimming removed 6 bases from V and 8 bases from J; junction bases left unmatched: 8. CDR3 size: 15 residues. The CDR3 spells CASSTGQGRDSPLHF. The CDR3 DNA is TGTGCCAGCAGCACCGGACAGGGGCGAGATTCACCCCTCCACTTT.

CDR3 loop: CASSIKGRDRGLVENIQYF. CDR3 DNA: TGTGCCAGTAGTATAAAGGGCCGAGACAGGGGACTCGTCGAAAACATTCAGTACTTC. The chain links TRBV19 to TRBJ2-4, with 8 bases aligning to TRBD1. With V trimmed by 2 bases and J by 5 bases, 17 bases remained unmatched. This CDR3 has 19 residues. Germline lookup yields CDR1 LNHDA and CDR2 SQIVND (reference sequence).

V is TRBV27 and J is TRBJ1-2; no clear D. This CDR3 has 13 residues. V lost 5 bases, J lost 3 bases, and 10 bases lay in between. Germline CDR1 and CDR2: MNHEY and SMNVEV (reference sequence). CDR3 loop: CASSETGDYGYTF. DNA for the CDR3: TGTGCCAGCAGTGAGACGGGAGACTATGGCTACACCTTC.

The chain carries TRBV4-1 and TRBJ1-5; tentative D call: TRBD1 (5 bases). CDR3 length: 16 amino acids. V shed 2 bases and J shed 7 bases, with 18 bases lying between them. Germline assignment: CDR1 MGHRA and CDR2 YSYEKL. Here the CDR3 DNA reads TGCGCCAGCAGCCAACTCCCGGGGGATACAAGGCAGCCCCAGCATTTT. It encodes CASSQLPGDTRQPQHF.